The present T cell receptor beta chain was sequenced within a study of blood T cell repertoires in COVID-19. Libraries were prepared by immunoSEQ multiplex PCR; TCRdb keeps only in-frame clonotypes and omits some of them. The sample includes tens of thousands of clones, approximately 88% of them seen just once. This clone was recorded a few times. This CDR3 has 15 amino acids. Germline V CDR1 and CDR2: LNHDA, SQIVND (reference sequence). J gave up 6 bases and V 6 bases, and 8 bases lay outside the gene matches. The specimen was peripheral blood. The chain has TRBV19 and TRBJ2-1; TRBD1 agrees at 10 bases. This sequence was found in a human donor in a cohort sampled during active COVID-19. The CDR3 protein is CASRGGQGLSNEQFF. The DNA of the CDR3 is TGTGCCAGTAGAGGGGGACAGGGGTTAAGCAATGAGCAGTTCTTC.